This entry lists 10 T cell receptor beta chains sequenced from one sample in a study of T cells after yellow fever vaccination. TCRdb recomputed calls from the 5' RACE reads with MiXCR, one row per CDR3 protein. The sample lists hundreds of thousands of distinct CDR3 sequences, less than 9.5% seen once, with about 3.7% in the top ten. The specimen comprised CD4+ T cells sorted from PBMCs, sampled 5 days after the yellow fever booster vaccination. The receptors were gathered from a man younger than 30 who received the YFV17D yellow fever vaccine.

This rearrangement joins TRBV6-5 to TRBJ2-3, with D unresolved. Germline V gene sequence: CDR1 MNHEY, CDR2 SVGAGI. V lost 3 bases, J lost 2 bases, and 9 bases lay in between. CDR3 size: 14 residues. CDR3 amino acids: CASSYSSATDTQYF. The CDR3, as DNA: TGTGCCAGCAGTTATTCCTCAGCCACAGATACGCAGTATTTT.

This sequence joins TRBV5-6 and TRBJ1-1, with TRBD1 identical over 8 bases. From germline, CDR1 is SGHDT and CDR2 YYEEEE. There are 17 residues in the CDR3. Trimming took 0 bases from V and 3 from J; bases not matched to a gene: 10. The CDR3 loop reads CASSLAGGGFQDTEAFF. The CDR3 coding sequence is TGTGCCAGCAGCTTGGCAGGGGGCGGATTTCAGGACACTGAAGCTTTCTTT. The full variable domain, its missing parts supplied by reference TRBV5-6 and TRBJ1-1, is DAGVTQSPTHLIKTRGQQVTLRCSPKSGHDTVSWYQQALGQGPQFIFQYYEEEERQRGNFPDRFSGHQFPNYSSELNVNALLLGDSALYLCASSLAGGGFQDTEAFFGQGTRLTVV.

The J gene is TRBJ1-2, the V gene TRBV6-5; D may be TRBD1 (6 bases). The CDR3 has 16 amino acids. Trimming removed 5 bases at V and 0 bases at J, with 16 bases between. Germline-derived CDR1 and CDR2 are MNHEY and SVGAGI. CDR3 residues: CASSPNPGEANYGYTF. The CDR3 nucleotides read TGTGCCAGCAGTCCCAACCCAGGGGAAGCTAACTATGGCTACACCTTC.

This clonotype has at least ten counts. CDR3 region: CASSPGGSEAFF. DNA of the CDR3: TGTGCCAGCAGCCCCGGAGGAAGTGAAGCTTTCTTT. The J gene is TRBJ1-1, the V gene TRBV7-3; no reliable D call. V was clipped by 5 bases and J by 7 bases, with 11 bases between them. The CDR3 has 12 amino acids. The germline V gene has CDR1 SGHTA and CDR2 FQGTGA.

This chain links TRBV12-3 or TRBV12-4 with TRBJ2-3; weak D call: TRBD1 (6 bases). The CDR3 is 18 amino acids. V was trimmed by 4 bases and J by 7 bases, leaving 27 bases between them. CDR3 protein: CASSSTQGWDIFNYTQYF. CDR3 bases: TGTGCCAGCAGTTCCACTCAGGGGTGGGACATCTTCAATTATACGCAGTATTTT.

The chain is built from TRBV15 and TRBJ2-1, with D possibly matching TRBD2 (6 bases). There are 16 residues in the CDR3. The germline gives CDR1 LNHNV, CDR2 YYDKDF (reference sequence). Trimming left V 5 bases short and J 2 bases short, with 16 bases between. The CDR3, as DNA: TGTGCCACCAGCGCCCACGGGGGTGATCCCTACAATGAGCAGTTCTTC. Its protein is CATSAHGGDPYNEQFF. Drawing the rest from reference TRBV15 and TRBJ2-1, the complete variable domain is DAMVIQNPRYQVTQFGKPVTLSCSQTLNHNVMYWYQQKSSQAPKLLFHYYDKDFNNEADTPDNFQSRRPNTSFCFLDIRSPGLGDTAMYLCATSAHGGDPYNEQFFGPGTRLTVL.

CDR3 DNA: TGTGCCAGCAGCTCACCTACTAGCGGGGGATACAATGAGCAGTTCTTC. Amino acids: CASSSPTSGGYNEQFF. The chain joins TRBV5-4 to TRBJ2-1; 11 bases align to TRBD2. The length of the CDR3 is 16 residues. Germline CDR1 and CDR2: SGHNT and YYREEE (reference sequence). V dropped 3 bases and J dropped 4; count of bases not matched to a gene: 6.

This clonotype was observed many times. The chain carries TRBV5-1 and TRBJ2-5; 12 bases match TRBD2. Germline CDR1 reads SGHRS; CDR2 reads YFSETQ. CDR3 length equals 16 residues. V dropped 0 bases and J dropped 2; count of bases not matched to a gene: 2. In DNA form, the CDR3 reads TGCGCCAGCAGCTTGGTCCTAGCGGGGGGGCAAGAGACCCAGTACTTC. This encodes CASSLVLAGGQETQYF.

This clonotype was counted between two and nine times. This rearrangement joins TRBV20-1 to TRBJ1-5, with TRBD1 matching over 7 bases. With 7 bases clipped from V and 3 bases from J, the junction kept 6 bases outside the gene matches. CDR3 size: 13 residues. Germline values: CDR1 DFQATT, CDR2 SNEGSKA (reference sequence). CDR3 DNA: TGCAGTGGGGGAGGGACAGTCAATCAGCCCCAGCATTTT. It is translated as CSGGGTVNQPQHF.

In this sample, this clonotype turned up many times. The J gene is TRBJ1-4, the V gene TRBV7-9; no firm D call. The CDR3 loop spans 21 amino acids. The germline V gene has CDR1 SEHNR and CDR2 FQNEAQ (reference sequence). V was clipped by 4 bases and J by 0 bases, with 27 bases between them. The CDR3 sequence is CASSSPPPAPMQAATNEKLFF. CDR3 nucleotides: TGTGCCAGCAGCTCGCCGCCCCCCGCTCCAATGCAGGCTGCAACTAATGAAAAACTGTTTTTT.